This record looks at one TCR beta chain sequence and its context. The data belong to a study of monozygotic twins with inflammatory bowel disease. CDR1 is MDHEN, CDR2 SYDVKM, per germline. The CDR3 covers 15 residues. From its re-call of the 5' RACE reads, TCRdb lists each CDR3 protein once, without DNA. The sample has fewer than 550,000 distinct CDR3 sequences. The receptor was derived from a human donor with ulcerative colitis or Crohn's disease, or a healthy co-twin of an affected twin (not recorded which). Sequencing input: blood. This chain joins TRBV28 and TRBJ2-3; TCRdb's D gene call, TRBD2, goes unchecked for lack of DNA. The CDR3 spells CASTIPSTSRDTQYF.